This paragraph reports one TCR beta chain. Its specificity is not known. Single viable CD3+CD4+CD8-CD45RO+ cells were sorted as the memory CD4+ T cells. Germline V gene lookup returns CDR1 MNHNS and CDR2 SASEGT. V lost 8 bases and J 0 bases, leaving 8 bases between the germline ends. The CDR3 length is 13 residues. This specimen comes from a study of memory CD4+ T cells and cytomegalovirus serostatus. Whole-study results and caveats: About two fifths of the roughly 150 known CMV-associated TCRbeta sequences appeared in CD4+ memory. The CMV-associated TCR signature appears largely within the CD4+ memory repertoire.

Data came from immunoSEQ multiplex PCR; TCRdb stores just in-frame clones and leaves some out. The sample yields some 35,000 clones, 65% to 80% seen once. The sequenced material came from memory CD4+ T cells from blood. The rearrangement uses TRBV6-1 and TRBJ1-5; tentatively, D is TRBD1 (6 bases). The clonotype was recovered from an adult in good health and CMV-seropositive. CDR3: CASQGYSNQPQHF. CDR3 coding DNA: TGTGCCAGCCAGGGGTATAGCAATCAGCCCCAGCATTTT.